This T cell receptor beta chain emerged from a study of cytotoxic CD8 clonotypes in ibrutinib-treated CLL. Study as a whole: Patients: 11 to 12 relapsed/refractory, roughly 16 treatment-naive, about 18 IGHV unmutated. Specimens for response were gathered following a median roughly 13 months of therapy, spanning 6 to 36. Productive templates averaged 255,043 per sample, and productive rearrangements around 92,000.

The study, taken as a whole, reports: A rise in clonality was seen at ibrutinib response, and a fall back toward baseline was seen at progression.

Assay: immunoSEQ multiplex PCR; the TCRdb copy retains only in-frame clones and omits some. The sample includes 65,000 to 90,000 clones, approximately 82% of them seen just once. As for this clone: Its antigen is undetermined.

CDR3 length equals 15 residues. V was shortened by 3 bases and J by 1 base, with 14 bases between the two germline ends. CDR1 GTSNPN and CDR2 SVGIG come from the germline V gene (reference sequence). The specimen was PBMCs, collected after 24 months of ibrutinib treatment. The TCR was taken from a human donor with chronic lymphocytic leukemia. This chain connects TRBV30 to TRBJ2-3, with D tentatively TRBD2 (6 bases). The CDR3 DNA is TGTGCCTGGAGGCGTAGCGGAGGGGGCACAGATACGCAGTATTTT. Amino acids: CAWRRSGGGTDTQYF. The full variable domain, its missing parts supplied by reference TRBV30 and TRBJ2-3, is SQTIHQWPATLVQPVGSPLSLECTVEGTSNPNLYWYRQAAGRGLQLLFYSVGIGQISSEVPQNLSASRPQDRQFILSSKKLLLSDSGFYLCAWRRSGGGTDTQYFGPGTRLTVL.